This T cell receptor (beta chain) was retrieved from a study of blood T cells in healthy people across ages. Overall study results and limits: Lack of knowledge of donor CMV status possibly confounded expanded clonotype changes. Roughly linear declines in TCR beta diversity per million T cells occurred with age.

CDR1 MNHNS and CDR2 SASEGT come from the germline V gene. This CDR3 is built from 12 residues. V lost 8 bases, J lost 1 base, and 9 bases lay in between. For the second PCR, which ran for roughly 6 to 11 cycles, a sample-barcoded 5' primer and a J-beta primer mix were used. TCRdb called the 5' RACE reads again in MiXCR, with one record for every CDR3 protein. The profile shows about 1.8 million distinct CDR3 sequences, around half of them singletons. This clonotype appeared a single time. Its antigen is unidentified. There were at least 6 micrograms of total RNA extracted from every sample. The sequence derives from a woman in her thirties or forties in good health. Sequencing was done on a sample of blood. The chain employs TRBV6-1 and TRBJ2-7; D gene uncertain. This CDR3 reads CASGDFSYEQYF. The CDR3 DNA reads as TGTGCCAGCGGGGATTTTTCCTACGAGCAGTACTTC.